The next 30 T cell receptor beta chains were all read from a single sample in a study of cytomegalovirus exposure and HLA in healthy donors. The PCR contained 60 Vbeta and 13 Jbeta primers. Repertoires were generated with immunoSEQ multiplex PCR, while TCRdb's copy carries only in-frame clones and drops some. The table records around 80,000 clones, roughly a tenth of them present only once. The sample taken for sequencing was PBMCs. The source is a man aged 55 to 70 in good health and CMV-seropositive.

The chain links TRBV27 to TRBJ1-1, with 8 positions matching TRBD1. The CDR3 sequence is 14 residues long. Germline trimming cut 6 bases from V and 4 bases from J; bases unmatched to any gene: 7. Germline V lookup: CDR1 MNHEY, CDR2 SMNVEV (reference sequence). The CDR3 nucleotides are TGTGCCAGCAGGAGACCGGACAGGGCCACTGAAGCTTTCTTT. Its protein is CASRRPDRATEAFF.

This sequence joins TRBV30 and TRBJ2-1; possible D gene TRBD2, 6 bases. With 8 bases removed from V and 2 bases from J, the gap between germline ends came to 16 bases. The CDR3 runs to 14 residues. Germline CDR1 GTSNPN, CDR2 SVGIG (reference sequence). For the CDR3, the DNA is TGTGCCCTGGACTTAGCGGAAACCTACAATGAGCAGTTCTTC. Residues: CALDLAETYNEQFF. The full variable domain, rest sourced from reference TRBV30 and TRBJ2-1, is SQTIHQWPATLVQPVGSPLSLECTVEGTSNPNLYWYRQAAGRGLQLLFYSVGIGQISSEVPQNLSASRPQDRQFILSSKKLLLSDSGFYLCALDLAETYNEQFFGPGTRLTVL.

This clone was observed a handful of times. The chain carries TRBV12-5 and TRBJ2-3; no definite D call. Trimming took 5 bases from V and 6 from J, leaving 15 bases between them. This CDR3 has 14 amino acids. From germline, CDR1 is LGHNT and CDR2 FRNRAP. The CDR3 region is CASGAGRGSDTQYF. CDR3 sequence (DNA): TGTGCTAGTGGTGCAGGTCGTGGATCCGATACGCAGTATTTT.

J is TRBJ1-4 and V is TRBV7-9, with unresolved D. Trimming stripped 5 bases from V and 5 bases from J, with 9 bases between. CDR3 length equals 13 residues. Germline CDR1 is SEHNR and CDR2 is FQNEAQ (reference sequence). The CDR3 is CASSPVVNEKLFF. DNA for the CDR3: TGTGCCAGCAGCCCGGTGGTAAATGAAAAACTGTTTTTT.

This clone has only a few counts. V is TRBV9 and J is TRBJ2-1, with 7 bases aligning to TRBD2. CDR1 is SGDLS, CDR2 YYNGEE, per germline. V lost 2 bases, J lost 2 bases, and 4 bases stayed unmatched. This CDR3 comprises 15 residues. This CDR3 reads CASSVGAGTYNEQFF. The CDR3 DNA follows: TGTGCCAGCAGCGTGGGAGCGGGGACCTACAATGAGCAGTTCTTC.

This clone has more than one count but fewer than ten. The chain is built from TRBV19 and TRBJ1-3; D is ambiguous. This CDR3 has 14 amino acids. Trimming stripped 4 bases from V and 0 bases from J, with 7 bases between. The germline gives CDR1 LNHDA, CDR2 SQIVND (reference sequence). DNA for the CDR3: TGTGCCAGTAGTAGTCGGGACTCTGGAAACACCATATATTTT. This encodes CASSSRDSGNTIYF.

A few counts support this clone. The V gene is TRBV30, the J gene TRBJ2-1; TRBD2 matches at 13 bases. Germline values: CDR1 GTSNPN, CDR2 SVGIG (reference sequence). The CDR3 contains 14 residues. V gave up 7 bases and J gave up 6 bases; unmatched junction bases: 6. DNA of the CDR3: TGTGCCTTACCACTAGCGGGAGGGCCCAATGAGCAGTTCTTC. This encodes CALPLAGGPNEQFF. Filled out from reference TRBV30 and TRBJ2-1, the complete variable domain reads SQTIHQWPATLVQPVGSPLSLECTVEGTSNPNLYWYRQAAGRGLQLLFYSVGIGQISSEVPQNLSASRPQDRQFILSSKKLLLSDSGFYLCALPLAGGPNEQFFGPGTRLTVL.

The rearrangement uses TRBV4-1 and TRBJ1-4; tentative D call: TRBD1 (6 bases). Germline V CDR1 and CDR2: MGHRA, YSYEKL. The CDR3 extends over 16 amino acids. V gave up 0 bases and J gave up 5 bases, with 13 bases separating them. The CDR3 sequence: CASSQDLGQKNEKLFF. The CDR3 DNA is TGCGCCAGCAGCCAAGATCTAGGACAGAAAAATGAAAAACTGTTTTTT.

The V call is TRBV6-5, the J call TRBJ1-3; D not resolved. This CDR3 spans 12 amino acids. The V and J ends lost 0 bases and 11 bases respectively, with 8 bases between them. The V gene's germline CDR1 is MNHEY and CDR2 SVGAGI. CDR3 bases: TGTGCCAGCAGTTACTCCTTTCGGGCCATATATTTT. Protein sequence: CASSYSFRAIYF.

This clone was seen repeatedly, ten times or more. The rearrangement uses TRBV30 and TRBJ2-3, with 8 bases aligning to TRBD2. The CDR3 is 16 amino acids. The germline gives CDR1 GTSNPN, CDR2 SVGIG (reference sequence). V lost 8 bases and J lost 6; bases outside the gene matches: 19. The CDR3 loop reads CASHSDHSGAPDTQYF. The CDR3 DNA reads TGTGCCAGCCACAGCGACCATAGCGGGGCGCCGGATACGCAGTATTTT.

This clone appeared a few times. This sequence joins TRBV6-5 and TRBJ1-5; 9 positions agree with TRBD1. The CDR3 has 14 residues. The junction had 7 bases not matched to a gene; V was cut back by 6 bases and J by 7 bases. CDR1 is MNHEY, CDR2 SVGAGI, per germline. In DNA, the CDR3 is TGTGCCAGCAGCCAGGGACAGGGCGACCAGCCCCAGCATTTT. Protein sequence: CASSQGQGDQPQHF.

V is TRBV28 and J is TRBJ1-3, with TRBD1 matching 7 bases. The CDR3 runs 15 residues. Per the germline V gene, CDR1 is MDHEN and CDR2 is SYDVKM. Trimming cost V 6 bases and J 0 bases; bases outside gene matches: 5. CDR3 DNA: TGTGCCAGCAGCCGACAGGGACCCTCTGGAAACACCATATATTTT. This sequence encodes CASSRQGPSGNTIYF.

The chain employs TRBV18 and TRBJ2-3; tentatively, D is TRBD2 (6 bases). Germline-derived CDR1 and CDR2 are KGHSH and LQKENI. With 3 bases removed from V and 2 bases from J, the gap between germline ends came to 12 bases. The CDR3 runs 15 residues. The CDR3 reads CASSPARGATDTQYF. CDR3 in DNA: TGTGCCAGCTCACCCGCGCGGGGAGCCACAGATACGCAGTATTTT.

This clone turned up a few times. The chain recombines TRBV7-9 with TRBJ1-1; maybe TRBD1 (6 bases). The CDR3 covers 15 residues. The ends were cut back, 4 bases at V and 1 base at J, with 13 bases in the middle. Germline-derived CDR1 and CDR2 are SEHNR and FQNEAQ (reference sequence). CDR3 coding DNA: TGTGCCAGCAGCTCCTCCGACAGGAGGAACACTGAAGCTTTCTTT. Translating it yields CASSSSDRRNTEAFF. The complete variable domain, with remaining parts taken from reference TRBV7-9 and TRBJ1-1, reads DTGVSQNPRHKITKRGQNVTFRCDPISEHNRLYWYRQTLGQGPEFLTYFQNEAQLEKSRLLSDRFSAERPKGSFSTLEIQRTEQGDSAMYLCASSSSDRRNTEAFFGQGTRLTVV.

The rearrangement joins TRBV4-1 to TRBJ1-2, with TRBD1 as a possible D gene (5 bases). CDR1 is MGHRA and CDR2 is YSYEKL in the germline V gene. Between the trimmed V and J ends, which lost 6 bases and 4 bases, there was a span of 9 bases. The CDR3 spans 12 residues. CDR3 sequence reads: CASRGHIYGYTF. The CDR3 bases are TGCGCCAGCAGAGGACACATCTATGGCTACACCTTC.

The rearrangement links TRBV7-9 to TRBJ2-7, with a tentative D call TRBD1 (6 bases). Germline V CDR1 and CDR2: SEHNR, FQNEAQ (reference sequence). This CDR3 comprises 13 residues. Trimming pared 3 bases from V and 2 bases from J, leaving 8 bases between. The CDR3 protein is CASSFGQTYEQYF. CDR3 DNA: TGTGCCAGCAGCTTCGGACAGACCTACGAGCAGTACTTC.

This clone has only a few counts. The chain is built from TRBV5-1 and TRBJ1-5; D unresolved. Germline V gene sequence: CDR1 SGHRS, CDR2 YFSETQ. Trimming shortened V by 3 bases and J by 7 bases, and 14 bases separated the two germline ends. CDR3 length equals 14 residues. The CDR3 sequence: CASSWTGGSQPQHF. The CDR3 DNA is TGCGCCAGCAGCTGGACGGGAGGCTCGCAGCCCCAGCATTTT.

This clone was recorded a few times. V and J are TRBV2 and TRBJ2-2; 7 nucleotides line up with TRBD1. Germline V CDR1 and CDR2: SNHLY, FYNNEI. V shed 5 bases, J shed 1 base, and the junction held 7 bases outside the gene matches. The CDR3 spans 16 residues. The CDR3 nucleotides are TGTGCCAGCAGTCCCAACGGACAGGTGAACACCGGGGAGCTGTTTTTT. Protein sequence: CASSPNGQVNTGELFF.

This sequence joins TRBV27 and TRBJ2-1; the match to TRBD2 covers 10 bases. This CDR3 spans 16 amino acids. Germline CDR1 and CDR2: MNHEY and SMNVEV (reference sequence). The V segment lost 0 bases and the J segment 4 bases; nucleotides outside the gene matches: 3. The CDR3 nucleotides read TGTGCCAGCAGTTTATCTAGCGGGGGGCATTACAATGAGCAGTTCTTC. Translated, it gives CASSLSSGGHYNEQFF.

This chain connects TRBV25-1 to TRBJ1-2, with a possible D match to TRBD1 (5 bases). The CDR3 covers 18 residues. CDR1 and CDR2 (germline): MGHDK, SYGVNS. V lost 3 bases to trimming and J lost 0 bases, with 20 bases between them. CDR3 region: CASSDPNSPRQSNYGYTF. The CDR3 nucleotides read TGTGCCAGCAGTGACCCTAACAGCCCCCGACAGTCTAACTATGGCTACACCTTC.

This clone showed up just a few times. This chain uses TRBV19 with TRBJ2-3; a weak D match, TRBD1 (5 bases). Trimming removed 4 bases from V and 5 bases from J, with 16 bases in between. The CDR3 is 15 amino acids. Germline V gene data show CDR1 as LNHDA and CDR2 as SQIVND (reference sequence). The CDR3 DNA follows: TGTGCCAGTAGTACCGCCGCAGGGCGACAAGATACGCAGTATTTT. It specifies CASSTAAGRQDTQYF.

A few counts support this clone. This rearrangement joins TRBV13 to TRBJ2-2; possibly TRBD2 for D (7 bases). The V gene's germline CDR1 is PRHDT and CDR2 FYEKMQ (reference sequence). V lost 5 bases and J 5 bases, leaving 15 bases between the germline ends. There are 15 residues in the CDR3. The chain's CDR3 is CASSPRGGGTGELFF. The DNA of the CDR3 is TGTGCCAGCAGCCCGAGAGGGGGGGGAACCGGGGAGCTGTTTTTT.

Only a few counts were recorded for this clone. The rearrangement uses TRBV19 and TRBJ1-2; the D gene is possibly TRBD1 (6 bases). V lost 1 base and J lost 8, with 14 bases in between. This CDR3 region has 14 residues. Germline lookup yields CDR1 LNHDA and CDR2 SQIVND (reference sequence). This CDR3 reads CASSIGQGIGGYTF. The CDR3 DNA is TGTGCCAGTAGTATAGGGCAGGGGATTGGCGGCTACACCTTC.

The table lists this clone with a few counts. The V call is TRBV5-6, the J call TRBJ2-6, with a weak D call TRBD2 (7 bases). V was cut by 6 bases and J by 2 bases, with 9 bases left in between. The CDR3 spans 14 residues. The germline V gene encodes CDR1 SGHDT and CDR2 YYEEEE. CDR3 loop: CASIGGPGANVLTF. The CDR3 DNA follows: TGTGCCAGCATCGGGGGGCCTGGGGCCAACGTCCTGACTTTC.

The sample holds a few counts of this clone. This chain's CDR3 is CASSIRNQPQHF. As DNA, the CDR3 is TGTGCCAGTAGTATCAGAAATCAGCCCCAGCATTTT. The chain is built from TRBV19 and TRBJ1-5; no clear D. Between the trimmed V and J ends, which lost 3 bases and 4 bases, there was a span of 4 bases. CDR3 length: 12 amino acids. Germline lookup yields CDR1 LNHDA and CDR2 SQIVND (reference sequence).

A few counts support this clone. V and J are TRBV5-8 and TRBJ2-3; 8 nucleotides line up with TRBD2. The ends lost 7 bases at V and 6 bases at J; junction bases unmatched: 4. From germline, CDR1 is SGHTS and CDR2 YDEGEE. CDR3 size: 12 residues. CDR3 region: CASGTSPDTQYF. The CDR3 bases are TGTGCCAGCGGGACTAGTCCTGATACGCAGTATTTT.

The chain combines TRBV25-1 with TRBJ1-2; TRBD1 matches 7 bases. V lost 7 bases to trimming and J lost 2 bases; unmatched junction nucleotides: 7. CDR3 length: 14 amino acids. Germline V gene data show CDR1 as MGHDK and CDR2 as SYGVNS. The CDR3 DNA sequence: TGTGCCAGCACCCCTGGGGGACAGAACTATGGCTACACCTTC. Translating it yields CASTPGGQNYGYTF.

The chain carries TRBV28 and TRBJ2-2, with D possibly TRBD2 on 5 matching bases. This CDR3 contains 15 residues. V shed 5 bases and J shed 4 bases, with 14 bases lying between them. The germline V gene has CDR1 MDHEN and CDR2 SYDVKM. DNA of the CDR3: TGTGCCAGCAGTCCCGGACTGGAAATCACCGGGGAGCTGTTTTTT. It is translated as CASSPGLEITGELFF.

This clone was detected a few times. The chain links TRBV18 to TRBJ2-2, with 8 bases lining up with TRBD1. The germline CDR1 and CDR2 sequences are KGHSH and LQKENI. Losses at the gene ends were 4 bases for V and 1 base for J; bases not matched to a gene: 11. This CDR3 has 18 residues. The CDR3 DNA follows: TGTGCCAGCTCACAACTAGCATTCGGACAGGGGAACACCGGGGAGCTGTTTTTT. Protein sequence: CASSQLAFGQGNTGELFF.

This clone was seen more than once but under ten times. The rearrangement links TRBV14 to TRBJ2-7; 7 bases match TRBD1. The germline CDR1 and CDR2 sequences are SGHDN and FVKESK. The CDR3 has 12 residues. The J segment lost 5 bases and the V segment lost 7 bases, leaving 5 bases of the junction unmatched. The CDR3 here is CASKAGGNEQYF. Written as DNA, the CDR3 is TGTGCCAGCAAGGCAGGGGGAAACGAGCAGTACTTC.